This TCR beta chain was found in a study of cytomegalovirus exposure and HLA in healthy donors (dated by TCRdb to the late 2010s). About the investigation overall: In an earlier analysis of fewer than 750 of the donors, 276 Gb of sequence data and some 120 million unique TCR beta sequences from about 190 million T cells were reported. A later genetic analysis used genome-wide SNP genotypes for about three fifths of the 666 donors, treating that subset as a discovery cohort. Approximately 300 gigabases of sequencing data and 80 million or so unique TCR sequences were included in an early release covering about 620 HLA-typed donors. In a later analysis, previously published TCR beta repertoires from roughly 710 donors were re-analyzed and high-resolution HLA genotyping was added so that TCR occurrence patterns could be studied. The study aimed to test whether cataloging public T cell receptors could reveal signatures of past pathogen exposure. Besides the first cohort of roughly 700 subjects, a separate validation cohort made up of some 110 different subjects was used. Of the 398 genotyped donors, 75% to 85% were placed in the genetic ancestry cluster associated with self-reported Caucasian donors. HLA typing covered class I and class II loci at four-digit resolution. In an earlier analysis of 500 to 650 of the donors, high-throughput TCR beta sequencing was used to judge whether each TCR beta V gene segment behaved as functional or pseudogenic. Donor age, sex, ethnicity and CMV serostatus were collected together with the repertoire data. Rather than using new phenotypic data, the later analysis identified candidate immune exposures from TCR beta sequences and from how often those sequences occurred across donors. To predict cytomegalovirus infection status, the study brought together high-throughput TCR immunosequencing, statistical association of individual TCRs with disease status, and machine learning. Typing coverage varied by locus: about 620-640 donors for A, B, C, DRB1 and DQB1; more than 500 for DQA1; around 570 for DPA1; under 490 for DPB1. Because of strong linkage in the cohort, five DR-DQ haplotypes were treated as single units for association and clustering. Every discovery cohort repertoire had been produced on one sequencing platform. Among some 400 genotyped donors of the cohort, an average of 235,054 unique TCR beta nucleotide sequences were sequenced per donor, about a sixth of them non-productive. Using immunosequencing, the study profiled T cell repertoires from some 670 subjects and related those repertoires to cytomegalovirus serostatus.

Libraries came from the immunoSEQ multiplex PCR assay. For the multiplex PCR, a mixture combining 60 forward primers for TCR Vbeta segments and 13 reverse primers for TCR Jbeta segments was used. Amplification of the CDR3 region of rearranged TCR beta genes was performed with a multiplex PCR assay on genomic DNA. Amplified TCR beta libraries were sequenced as 87-base-pair reads on the Illumina HiSeq System. Under the source paper's analysis protocol: A later analysis tallied roughly 78 million unique TCR beta chains across the 650 to 750 repertoires, and about 10 million of those chains were shared by two or more donors. Raw reads were error-corrected and collapsed into unique sequences by a nearest-neighbor algorithm in which closely related sequences were merged to remove PCR and sequencing errors. Alignment of CDR3 sequences to IMGT reference sequences was used to assign V, D and J gene segments. Each retained sequence needed at least a six-nucleotide match to both a V gene segment and a J gene segment. A rearrangement was called productive if the CDR3 had no stop codons and remained in frame with V and J, and every other rearrangement was called non-productive. CDR3 was defined by IMGT convention, running from the second conserved V-encoded cysteine to the conserved J-encoded phenylalanine. Sequences without an unambiguous match to a single V gene segment were excluded from the earlier analysis of about 630 of the donors. An earlier analysis of just under 600 of the donors called V segments functional above 56.7% productive rearrangements and segregating when the between-donor standard deviation exceeded 5%. A statistical classification framework was built for diagnosing cytomegalovirus status from the catalog of TCR beta chain sequences. In a later analysis, TCR nucleotide sequences were compared against IMGT/GENE-DB human TR gene sequences so that V and J genes could be assigned. The TCRdist pipeline was used in a later analysis to assign CDR3 sequences and most-parsimonious VDJ recombination scenarios. In a later analysis, each TCR beta chain was defined by its CDR3 amino acid sequence together with its V-gene family, and reads lacking a unique V-gene family were excluded. In a later analysis, around 650 highly shared, low-generation-probability nucleotide sequences were removed to address suspected cross-contamination and a sequencing artifact. For each public chain, a later analysis derived a clonal expansion index from normalized ranks of inferred template counts within each repertoire. In a later analysis, generation probabilities were computed with a VDJ recombination model fitted to out-of-frame rearrangements, and the resulting probabilities were checked against IGoR. In a later analysis, TCR-TCR, TCR-HLA and TCR-CMV co-occurrence was scored with hypergeometric tests, and a repertoire-size bias correction was applied to TCR pairs. To estimate false discovery rates, a later analysis permuted the HLA or CMV assignments 20 times. In a later analysis, co-occurring TCRs were grouped with DBSCAN, and TCRdist sequence similarity was added when clustering was performed within HLA-allele-positive subsets. Co-occurrence clustering excluded repertoires with fewer than 30,000 or more than 120,000 public chains, plus five with anomalous nucleotide sharing. TCRdb provides this immuneACCESS table in a form limited to in-frame rearrangements. Some clones are lacking; in checked studies, under half of them reflect an unresolved V gene, and why the rest are absent is not known. Clone size and V and J calls were adopted from that table, with D and trimming inferred from the DNA. Present in this sample are about 170,000 clones, about 85% of which were seen just once. The ten largest clones take up 2% to 3% of the sample.

In total, approximately 700 healthy bone marrow donors made up the cohort. At the time of sampling, every cohort member was nominally healthy, though immune exposures that went unrecorded were likely present. The donor tested CMV seropositive and was one of the 289 seropositive cohort members. A peripheral blood sample was provided by each donor, and peripheral blood mononuclear cells were used for TCR beta sequencing. The Qiagen DNeasy Blood Extraction Kit was used to extract genomic DNA from the blood cell samples. Findings and caveats that apply to the study as a whole: An association between a missense DCLRE1C variant and V-gene and J-gene trimming of TCR beta chains was found in a later genetic analysis and replicated in an independent cohort. A later analysis found that most CMV-associated TCR beta chains appeared HLA-restricted, with HLA associations seemingly driven largely by CMV exposure. Presence/absence analyses assumed roughly uniform sequencing depth across donors, an assumption that may not hold. Across donors, most TCR sequences were observed very rarely, whereas some public TCRs were present in many individuals. In the study, roughly 160 TCR beta chains were listed as associated with cytomegalovirus. In a later genetic analysis, fewer N-insertions in productive TCRs were reported among donors in an Asian-associated ancestry cluster than the approximately 670-donor mean. It was suggested by the authors that the approach could potentially be generalized to other disease states and immunological phenotypes. CMV serostatus was the only immune exposure information available for the cohort. Cytomegalovirus status was reported to be diagnosed by the classifier with high specificity and sensitivity in both the original and validation cohorts. In a later analysis, HLA-associated TCR beta chains were found to be more clonally expanded and to have lower generation probabilities than equally common non-associated chains. A later analysis reported that several top co-occurrence clusters appeared linked to parvovirus B19, influenza, CMV and Epstein-Barr virus. A group of highly shared sequence variants was considered likely to be a technical artifact of the sequencing pipeline. In a later analysis, TCR association rates were found to vary across HLA loci, with the most associated TCRs seen for DRB1 alleles and the fewest for HLA-C alleles. Broadly in line with IMGT annotations, most TCR beta V segments showed up in productive rearrangements about 90% or about 30% of the time in an earlier analysis of around 550 of the donors. A later analysis associated 16,951 TCR beta sequences with specific HLA alleles at a false discovery rate of 0.05. The cohort was sequenced for TCR beta chains only, and without alpha or paired-chain data the features that could be detected were limited. HLA typing was unavailable for some donors at each locus, so association tests used only the typed subset. Three of the identified cytomegalovirus-associated TCR beta chains were confirmed in vitro to be specific for cytomegalovirus antigens. The 87-base-pair reads could not distinguish some IMGT-functional V segments, including TRBV6-2 and TRBV6-3, so those segments were excluded. A further reported finding was that TCR beta sequences accurately predicted the HLA-A and HLA-B alleles for most subjects in the first cohort. Approximately 16 rarely observed V segments, including chromosome 9 orphons, were excluded from the earlier analysis of almost 600 of the donors because counts were too low. When HLA alleles, especially DR and DQ, strongly co-occurred, attributing TCR associations to individual alleles was difficult. Linkage disequilibrium might explain the correlated functional status among segregating V segments, but an unknown experimental factor could not be ruled out.

V is pared back by 0 bases and J by 2 bases, with 9 bases lying between the germline termini. Inclusive of the bounding cysteine and valine, the CDR3 is 14 residues long. This entry keeps only the CDR3 DNA: 42 bases, framed from base 1. CDR1 and CDR2 are drawn from the germline V gene: SGHDT, YYEEEE. Comment on this clone: Its antigen has not been determined. One base away there is no much larger clone; base qualities are not given.

The chain was built from TRBV5-6 and TRBJ2-7, and TRBD1 may be the D gene, going by 5 matching bases. The receptor was derived from a man aged 30 to 45 in good health and CMV-seropositive. Sequencing used PBMCs. The CDR3 has the sequence CASSLGDSTYEQYV. The sequenced DNA: TGTGCCAGCAGCTTGGGCGACAGCACCTACGAGCAGTACGTC.